What follows are 4 T cell receptor beta chains derived from one specimen sequenced in a study of PD-1 blockade in mismatch repair-deficient tumors. Data came from immunoSEQ multiplex PCR; TCRdb stores just in-frame clones and leaves some out. The data show tens of thousands of clones, approximately 80% seen once. The input for sequencing was peripheral blood, taken 2 weeks after starting pembrolizumab. These receptors were taken from an adult with mismatch repair-deficient cancer.

V and J are TRBV10-2 and TRBJ2-7; D perhaps matches TRBD2 (5 bases). The CDR3 runs 16 residues. Germline CDR1 reads WSHSY; CDR2 reads SAAADI. Trimming removed 3 bases from V and 3 bases from J, with 18 bases in between. The DNA of the CDR3 is TGCGCCAGCAGTGACGTTACGGGAACGATACTCTACGAGCAGTACTTC. Protein sequence: CASSDVTGTILYEQYF.

CDR3 sequence reads: CASSLDRDRGPGAFF. Written as DNA, the CDR3 is TGTGCCAGCAGCTTGGACCGGGACAGGGGGCCCGGAGCTTTCTTT. This chain uses TRBV5-4 with TRBJ1-1; 12 bases line up with TRBD1. V lost 0 bases, J lost 10 bases, and 7 bases stayed unmatched. CDR1 SGHNT and CDR2 YYREEE come from the germline V gene (reference sequence). This CDR3 region has 15 residues.

The chain has TRBV5-1 and TRBJ2-2, with TRBD2 as a possible D gene (6 bases). This CDR3 spans 15 amino acids. Between the trimmed V and J ends, which lost 5 bases and 2 bases, there was a span of 13 bases. In germline, CDR1 is SGHRS, CDR2 YFSETQ. The CDR3 region is CASSSSGPNTGELFF. CDR3 DNA sequence: TGCGCCAGCAGTAGTAGCGGTCCAAACACCGGGGAGCTGTTTTTT.

The chain recombines TRBV6-1 with TRBJ2-1, with D uncertain. Trimming removed 4 bases from V and 0 bases from J, with 10 bases in between. CDR1 MNHNS and CDR2 SASEGT come from the germline V gene. The CDR3 has 15 amino acids. The CDR3 DNA reads as TGTGCCAGCAGTGTTTTGCGTGGCTCCTACAATGAGCAGTTCTTC. Its translation is CASSVLRGSYNEQFF.